This TCR beta chain was retrieved from a study of blood T cell repertoires in COVID-19. In the original workflow: Amplifying reference gene primers gave estimates of nucleated cell counts. Profiling relied on immunoSEQ multiplex PCR, and the TCRdb table lists in-frame clones only, not all of them. D and trimming come from the DNA, and the V and J calls and clone size come from that table. The sample comprises about 250,000 clones, 87% of which are singletons, and approximately 2.4% rests with the top ten. Trimming cost V 0 bases and J 5 bases, with 9 bases left between them. This CDR3 has 15 residues. The germline CDR1 and CDR2 sequences are SGDLS and YYNGEE. In terms of age and location, participants ranged from roughly 18 to 90 years and lived in roughly 22 US areas. Participants' own reports of clinical history determined their cohort assignment.

This clonotype was obtained from a woman in her thirties with acute COVID-19. Sequencing was done on a sample of PBMCs or T cells enriched from blood (not recorded which). The chain couples TRBV9 to TRBJ1-6; D is possibly TRBD1 (6 bases). The CDR3 DNA sequence: TGTGCCAGCAGCGTAGGGACAGTTCATAATTCACCCCTCCACTTT. Its protein product is CASSVGTVHNSPLHF.